This paragraph covers one T cell receptor beta chain sequence. The data belong to a study of blood T cell repertoires in COVID-19. Clones were read by immunoSEQ multiplex PCR, and TCRdb kept only the in-frame ones, dropping some. The table has around 18,000 clones, about 80% seen once; the top ten hold approximately 10%. CDR1 is LGHNA and CDR2 is YSLEER in the germline V gene. CDR3 length: 17 residues. Losses at the gene ends were 5 bases for V and 2 bases for J; bases not matched to a gene: 9. The rearrangement uses TRBV4-3 and TRBJ2-5; 12 bases agree with TRBD2. The sequencing sample was made of peripheral blood. This TCR was sampled from an elderly man with acute or convalescent COVID-19. The CDR3 DNA is TGCGCCAGCAGCGCCCAGACTAGCGGGAGACCTCAAGAGACCCAGTACTTC. Translated, it gives CASSAQTSGRPQETQYF.